These 15 T cell receptor beta chains share one sample of origin, sequenced in a study of T cells in Graves' hyperthyroidism and ophthalmopathy. The investigators amplified TCR beta CDR3 regions from RNA transcripts. In the first-round RT-PCR of the TCR CDR3, the HTBI primer set was used. TCRdb called the multiplex PCR reads again in MiXCR, with one record for every CDR3 protein. The sample lists 390,000 or so distinct CDR3 sequences, about 14% occurring once. Material for sequencing was blood. These receptors were taken from a man aged 18 to 29 with Graves' ophthalmopathy.

The rearrangement links TRBV30 to TRBJ2-7; D remains unclear. The CDR3 covers 12 residues. Germline V lookup: CDR1 GTSNPN, CDR2 SVGIG (reference sequence). V gave up 0 bases and J gave up 6 bases, with 9 bases separating them. Written as DNA, the CDR3 is TGTGCCTGGAGTGTTAGCAAGTCCGAGCAGTACTTC. It yields the protein CAWSVSKSEQYF. Full variable domain (outside the CDR3, taken from reference TRBV30 and TRBJ2-7): SQTIHQWPATLVQPVGSPLSLECTVEGTSNPNLYWYRQAAGRGLQLLFYSVGIGQISSEVPQNLSASRPQDRQFILSSKKLLLSDSGFYLCAWSVSKSEQYFGPGTRLTVT.

This clonotype was observed at least ten times. The chain has TRBV5-4 and TRBJ2-1; perhaps TRBD2 as D (5 bases). The CDR3 totals 13 residues. Trimming took 4 bases from V and 9 from J, leaving 14 bases between them. In germline, CDR1 is SGHNT, CDR2 YYREEE (reference sequence). CDR3 sequence: CASSDGNQREQFF. The CDR3 region has the DNA TGTGCCAGCAGCGACGGGAACCAGCGTGAGCAGTTCTTC. Supplemented by reference TRBV5-4 and TRBJ2-1, the full variable domain reads ETGVTQSPTHLIKTRGQQVTLRCSSQSGHNTVSWYQQALGQGPQFIFQYYREEENGRGNFPPRFSGLQFPNYSSELNVNALELDDSALYLCASSDGNQREQFFGPGTRLTVL.

At least ten counts were recorded for this clonotype. The gene calls are TRBV20-1 and TRBJ2-7; a weak D match, TRBD1 (6 bases). The CDR3 runs to 14 residues. Trimming stripped 6 bases from V and 3 bases from J, with 18 bases between. From germline, CDR1 is DFQATT and CDR2 SNEGSKA (reference sequence). The CDR3 protein is CSALGQTVSYEQYF. DNA of the CDR3: TGCAGTGCCCTTGGACAGACAGTAAGCTACGAGCAGTACTTC.

There are a few counts of this clonotype. The chain combines TRBV20-1 with TRBJ1-2; TRBD1 matches 8 bases. The CDR3 has 15 amino acids. J gave up 7 bases and V 3 bases, and 13 bases lay outside the gene matches. The germline V gene has CDR1 DFQATT and CDR2 SNEGSKA (reference sequence). The CDR3 reads CSASPSAGGFFGYTF. CDR3 DNA sequence: TGCAGTGCTAGCCCCAGCGCAGGGGGCTTTTTTGGCTACACCTTC.

There are a few counts of this clonotype. This chain connects TRBV10-3 to TRBJ2-5; 7 bases are shared with TRBD1. The CDR3 is 15 residues long. In germline, CDR1 is ENHRY, CDR2 SYGVKD. V was pared by 6 bases and J by 1 base, with 8 bases of the junction left unmatched. CDR3 amino acids: CAISTPGTAQETQYF. The CDR3 DNA sequence: TGTGCCATCAGCACACCCGGGACAGCCCAAGAGACCCAGTACTTC.

The CDR3 loop is CASIPSRGRIFTGELFF. The CDR3 DNA reads as TGTGCCAGCATCCCAAGCAGGGGTCGTATATTTACCGGGGAGCTGTTTTTT. This chain uses TRBV6-1 with TRBJ2-2; a possible D gene is TRBD1 (6 bases). The length of the CDR3 is 17 residues. V was trimmed by 7 bases and J by 5 bases, leaving 23 bases between them. Looked up from germline, CDR1 is MNHNS and CDR2 is SASEGT.

This clonotype was detected many times. The chain links TRBV6-5 to TRBJ1-6; D might be TRBD1 (5 bases). The V gene lost 2 bases and the J gene lost 0 bases, with 17 bases spanning the gap. Per germline, CDR1 MNHEY and CDR2 SVGAGI. The CDR3 loop spans 19 amino acids. CDR3 in amino acids: CASSYAILRGSSYNSPLHF. The CDR3, as DNA: TGTGCCAGCAGTTACGCGATATTGCGGGGGAGCTCCTATAATTCACCCCTCCACTTT.

This clonotype was seen repeatedly, ten times or more. The genes are TRBV19 and TRBJ2-7; D is unresolved. Deletions cut 1 base from V and 5 bases from J, with 15 bases between. The CDR3 has 15 amino acids. Per the germline V gene, CDR1 is LNHDA and CDR2 is SQIVND (reference sequence). CDR3 DNA sequence: TGTGCCAGTAGTATAGTCTCTGGGGATTATAACGAGCAGTACTTC. It encodes CASSIVSGDYNEQYF.

The table lists this clonotype with a few counts. The chain uses TRBV10-3 and TRBJ2-5, with TRBD2 identical over 8 bases. CDR3 size: 14 residues. Germline V gene data show CDR1 as ENHRY and CDR2 as SYGVKD. After removal of 2 bases from V and 5 bases from J, the junction contained 4 bases not matched to a gene. CDR3 bases: TGTGCCATCAGTGAGGAGGGACTAGGTGAGACCCAGTACTTC. Its translation: CAISEEGLGETQYF.

The V gene is TRBV19, the J gene TRBJ2-1; the match to TRBD2 covers 7 bases. With V trimmed by 0 bases and J by 2 bases, 4 bases remained unmatched. The length of the CDR3 is 16 residues. In germline, CDR1 is LNHDA, CDR2 SQIVND (reference sequence). CDR3 amino acids: CASSIDFREAYNEQFF. CDR3 DNA sequence: TGTGCCAGTAGTATAGATTTCCGGGAGGCCTACAATGAGCAGTTCTTC.

This clonotype was detected many times. V is TRBV20-1 and J is TRBJ2-7, with TRBD1 matching 12 bases. V lost 3 bases and J lost 3; bases outside the gene matches: 6. CDR3 length: 15 amino acids. The germline V gene has CDR1 DFQATT and CDR2 SNEGSKA (reference sequence). In nucleotides, the CDR3 is TGCAGTGCTAGTGCCGGGACAGGGGGCGACTACGAGCAGTACTTC. Translation: CSASAGTGGDYEQYF.

This clonotype was observed a few times. This sequence joins TRBV10-3 and TRBJ2-5; D is unresolved. Germline CDR1 ENHRY, CDR2 SYGVKD. V lost 10 bases, J lost 1 base, and 16 bases lay in between. The CDR3 totals 14 residues. CDR3 region: CATRNRAAQETQYF. The CDR3 DNA reads as TGTGCCACAAGAAATCGGGCCGCCCAAGAGACCCAGTACTTC.

This clonotype was seen at least ten times. This chain joins TRBV3-1 and TRBJ1-5; TRBD1 is a possible D gene (5 bases). The CDR3 runs to 15 residues. Trimming pared 0 bases from V and 5 bases from J, leaving 11 bases between. In germline, CDR1 is LGHDT, CDR2 YNNKEL (reference sequence). CDR3 in amino acids: CASSQDLAGHQPQHF. The CDR3 region has the DNA TGTGCCAGCAGCCAAGATTTGGCGGGGCATCAGCCCCAGCATTTT.

This clonotype was detected only a few times. The chain couples TRBV11-2 to TRBJ1-1, with 7 positions matching TRBD1. Unmatched junction bases numbered 6, after V lost 1 base and J lost 4 bases. The CDR3 is 15 residues long. Germline CDR1 is SGHAT and CDR2 is FQNNGV. In DNA form, the CDR3 reads TGTGCCAGCAGCTTAGTTCCAGGGGGAGTCACTGAAGCTTTCTTT. It is translated as CASSLVPGGVTEAFF.

This clonotype was recorded at least ten times. The chain has TRBV11-2 and TRBJ2-5; D unresolved. Germline CDR1 and CDR2: SGHAT and FQNNGV. Trimming pared 7 bases from V and 5 bases from J, leaving 20 bases between. The length of the CDR3 is 15 residues. The CDR3 region has the DNA TGTGCCAGCACCTTTGTGCCGTCAGTCGCGGAGACCCAGTACTTC. Its translation: CASTFVPSVAETQYF.